Listed below are T cell receptor beta chains from one sample, sequenced in a study of T-cell memory formation after mild COVID-19. TCRdb independently ran MiXCR on the 5' RACE reads; one entry per CDR3 protein. The table has a few hundred thousand distinct CDR3 sequences, 16% seen once. Material for sequencing was PBMCs or a T cell subset sorted from them (not recorded which). The source is a young man who had mild COVID-19 (a few samples of this study predate the infection). Cell type and time point are not known. CDR3s include the opening cysteine and the closing phenylalanine or tryptophan. The D gene is left open where the match is weak. Size tells how often a clone was seen (once, few, many) or the class of an expanded clone, and some rows leave it out.

j_call v_call d_call clone_size cdr3_aa cdr3_nt
TRBJ1-2 TRBV7-9 . few CASTPGVFGGYTF TGTGCCAGCACCCCGGGGGTGTTCGGGGGCTACACCTTC
TRBJ2-5 TRBV7-9 . . CASSEGTGQETQYF TGTGCCAGCAGCGAGGGGACGGGACAAGAGACCCAGTACTTC
TRBJ2-6 TRBV5-1 TRBD1 . CASSLPDRGLGANVLTF TGCGCCAGCAGCTTGCCCGACAGGGGGCTTGGGGCCAACGTCCTGACTTTC
TRBJ2-1 TRBV7-2 . few CASSLDGRLFDNEQFF TGTGCCAGCAGCTTAGATGGGCGACTATTCGACAATGAGCAGTTCTTC
TRBJ2-1 TRBV7-9 . . CASWSGESYNEQFF TGTGCCAGTTGGAGCGGAGAAAGCTACAATGAGCAGTTCTTC
TRBJ2-1 TRBV20-1 . few CSARARGLAGDNEQFF TGCAGTGCTAGAGCGAGGGGGCTAGCGGGTGATAATGAGCAGTTCTTC
TRBJ2-2 TRBV7-2 . . CASSLGWDTGELFF TGTGCCAGCAGCTTAGGTTGGGACACCGGGGAGCTGTTTTTT
TRBJ2-5 TRBV3-1 TRBD2 . CASSPTAGGPGETQYF TGTGCCAGCAGCCCGACAGCGGGGGGGCCGGGTGAGACCCAGTACTTC
TRBJ2-3 TRBV5-1 . . CATRKTSTDTQYF TGCGCCACCAGGAAAACTAGCACAGATACGCAGTATTTT
TRBJ2-5 TRBV5-1 . few CASSLETVQETQYF TGCGCCAGCAGCTTGGAAACAGTCCAAGAGACCCAGTACTTC
TRBJ1-1 TRBV7-3 TRBD1 few CASSFTGGVTEAFF TGTGCCAGCAGCTTTACAGGGGGCGTCACTGAAGCTTTCTTT
TRBJ2-5 TRBV7-9 TRBD1 few CASSQGTVETQYF TGTGCCAGCAGCCAAGGGACAGTAGAGACCCAGTACTTC
TRBJ1-1 TRBV15 . . CATSRDPGRVGNTEAFF TGTGCCACCAGCAGAGATCCGGGGAGGGTCGGGAACACTGAAGCTTTCTTT
TRBJ1-3 TRBV6-2/TRBV6-3 . few CASSHRFKDSGNTIYF TGTGCCAGCAGTCACCGATTCAAGGACAGCGGAAACACCATATATTTT
TRBJ2-7 TRBV12-3/TRBV12-4 . . CASRRTVSYEQYF TGTGCCAGCAGAAGGACAGTCTCCTACGAGCAGTACTTC
TRBJ1-2 TRBV25-1 TRBD1 once CASSEVGQGGGYTF TGTGCCAGCAGTGAAGTTGGGCAGGGGGGCGGCTACACCTTC
TRBJ1-5 TRBV27 . few CASSPPGAYQPQHF TGTGCCAGCAGCCCGCCCGGGGCTTATCAGCCCCAGCATTTT
TRBJ2-3 TRBV9 . few CASSVAGASDTQYF TGTGCCAGCAGCGTAGCGGGGGCTTCAGATACGCAGTATTTT
TRBJ2-3 TRBV24-1 . few CATALAGLDTQYF TGTGCCACCGCCCTGGCGGGCCTAGATACGCAGTATTTT
TRBJ2-1 TRBV7-2 . . CASSSAVQRNEQFF TGTGCCAGCAGCTCAGCGGTTCAGAGGAATGAGCAGTTCTTC
TRBJ1-5 TRBV6-5 TRBD1 few CASRAGQGAYSNQPQHF TGTGCCAGCAGGGCCGGACAGGGGGCTTATAGCAATCAGCCCCAGCATTTT
TRBJ2-7 TRBV3-1 . . CASSQGRSTYEQYF TGTGCCAGCAGCCAGGGACGCTCAACCTACGAGCAGTACTTC
TRBJ2-1 TRBV12-3/TRBV12-4 TRBD2 few CASSYSGVNSFVYNEQFF TGTGCCAGCAGTTATAGCGGGGTTAATTCTTTCGTCTACAATGAGCAGTTCTTC
TRBJ1-5 TRBV7-9 . . CASSLRDSNQPQHF TGTGCCAGCAGCTTACGGGATAGCAATCAGCCCCAGCATTTT
TRBJ2-1 TRBV7-2 TRBD1 . CASSSRDSGEQFF TGTGCCAGCAGCTCCCGGGACAGTGGAGAGCAGTTCTTC
TRBJ1-1 TRBV2 . . CATTVTANTEAFF TGTGCCACCACCGTGACAGCGAACACTGAAGCTTTCTTT
TRBJ2-6 TRBV27 . few CASSPYRENVLTF TGTGCCAGCAGTCCTTATCGGGAGAACGTCCTGACTTTC
TRBJ2-5 TRBV7-2 . . CASSLGASLQETQYF TGTGCCAGCAGCTTAGGTGCGAGTCTCCAAGAGACCCAGTACTTC
TRBJ2-3 TRBV10-2 TRBD2 few CASSELPWRGDTDTQYF TGCGCCAGCAGTGAGCTCCCTTGGCGGGGGGACACAGATACGCAGTATTTT
TRBJ1-1 TRBV5-1 TRBD1 many CASSLDPGGNTEAFF TGCGCCAGCAGCTTGGATCCAGGGGGGAACACTGAAGCTTTCTTT
TRBJ2-5 TRBV3-1 . few CASSQEVPQYF TGTGCCAGCAGCCAAGAGGTTCCCCAGTACTTC
TRBJ1-4 TRBV6-5 . . CASSYSGFNEKLFF TGTGCCAGCAGTTACTCAGGGTTTAATGAAAAACTGTTTTTT
TRBJ1-4 TRBV7-8 . . CASSLAFMGGEKLFF TGTGCCAGCAGCTTAGCATTCATGGGAGGTGAAAAACTGTTTTTT
TRBJ2-5 TRBV12-3/TRBV12-4 . . CASAVGDTETQYF TGTGCCAGCGCTGTCGGGGACACGGAGACCCAGTACTTC
TRBJ2-1 TRBV20-1 . . CSADDSGGGNEQFF TGCAGTGCAGACGACAGCGGAGGGGGCAATGAGCAGTTCTTC
TRBJ1-1 TRBV28 TRBD1 . CASSSSDRIEAFF TGTGCCAGCAGTTCATCGGACAGGATTGAAGCTTTCTTT
TRBJ2-1 TRBV7-8 TRBD2 few CASSLSVTSVNNEQFF TGTGCCAGCAGCTTATCGGTGACTAGCGTTAACAATGAGCAGTTCTTC
TRBJ2-5 TRBV7-3 TRBD1 . CASSSGTGLETQYF TGTGCCAGCAGCTCCGGGACAGGGCTGGAGACCCAGTACTTC
TRBJ2-5 TRBV5-1 TRBD2 few CASSPGAGGRQETQYF TGCGCCAGCAGCCCGGGAGCGGGGGGTCGGCAAGAGACCCAGTACTTC
TRBJ2-5 TRBV12-3/TRBV12-4 TRBD1 few CASSLYGTEVQETQYF TGTGCCAGCAGTTTATACGGGACAGAGGTCCAAGAGACCCAGTACTTC
TRBJ1-1 TRBV29-1 . . CSVDDLNTEAFF TGCAGCGTTGACGACCTGAACACTGAAGCTTTCTTT
TRBJ2-1 TRBV5-1 TRBD1 . CASSLGDRWIFREQFF TGCGCCAGCAGCTTGGGGGACAGGTGGATTTTTCGGGAGCAGTTCTTC
TRBJ1-5 TRBV7-2 TRBD1 . CASSKYGQDQPQHF TGTGCCAGCAGCAAATACGGACAGGATCAGCCCCAGCATTTT
TRBJ1-2 TRBV5-1 . . CASSFRTVDGYTF TGCGCCAGCAGCTTCCGGACAGTCGATGGCTACACCTTC
TRBJ2-6 TRBV24-1 . few CATSDPTGANVLTF TGTGCCACCAGTGACCCCACTGGGGCCAACGTCCTGACTTTC
TRBJ2-7 TRBV2 . few CASADLYEQYF TGTGCCAGCGCGGACCTCTACGAGCAGTACTTC
TRBJ2-1 TRBV14 TRBD1 . CASSQVRGGADDEQFF TGTGCCAGCAGCCAAGTTCGAGGGGGCGCCGATGATGAGCAGTTCTTC
TRBJ1-2 TRBV29-1 TRBD1 few CSVSGGASYGYTF TGCAGCGTTTCAGGGGGCGCAAGCTATGGCTACACCTTC
TRBJ2-7 TRBV28 . . CASKETNPSYEQYF TGTGCCAGCAAAGAGACAAACCCTTCCTACGAGCAGTACTTC
TRBJ2-1 TRBV7-2 TRBD1 few CASSRGQGINNEQFF TGTGCCAGCAGCCGGGGACAGGGGATAAACAATGAGCAGTTCTTC
TRBJ2-7 TRBV12-3/TRBV12-4 . . CASSLIGLWEQYF TGTGCCAGCAGTTTAATTGGGCTATGGGAGCAGTACTTC
TRBJ1-1 TRBV12-3/TRBV12-4 . . CASSQQWGARTEAFF TGTGCCAGCAGCCAACAGTGGGGGGCGAGAACTGAAGCTTTCTTT
TRBJ2-3 TRBV7-8 TRBD2 . CASIAAGSGGTDTQYF TGTGCCAGCATTGCCGCAGGTAGCGGGGGCACAGATACGCAGTATTTT
TRBJ1-1 TRBV19 . . CASSPQYSEAFF TGTGCCAGTAGCCCTCAGTATTCTGAAGCTTTCTTT
TRBJ1-3 TRBV9 TRBD1 . CASSSTGDGNTIYF TGTGCCAGCAGCTCGACAGGGGATGGAAACACCATATATTTT
TRBJ1-1 TRBV3-1 . . CASSQVSGAEAFF TGTGCCAGCAGCCAAGTATCTGGGGCAGAAGCTTTCTTT
TRBJ2-3 TRBV5-1 . many CASSLASADTQYF TGCGCCAGCAGCTTGGCCTCAGCAGATACGCAGTATTTT
TRBJ2-7 TRBV5-1 . few CASKGGSLYSYEQYF TGCGCCAGCAAGGGCGGATCTCTTTACTCCTACGAGCAGTACTTC
TRBJ2-1 TRBV10-3 TRBD1 few CAISDRTGHEQFF TGTGCCATCAGTGACCGGACAGGGCATGAGCAGTTCTTC